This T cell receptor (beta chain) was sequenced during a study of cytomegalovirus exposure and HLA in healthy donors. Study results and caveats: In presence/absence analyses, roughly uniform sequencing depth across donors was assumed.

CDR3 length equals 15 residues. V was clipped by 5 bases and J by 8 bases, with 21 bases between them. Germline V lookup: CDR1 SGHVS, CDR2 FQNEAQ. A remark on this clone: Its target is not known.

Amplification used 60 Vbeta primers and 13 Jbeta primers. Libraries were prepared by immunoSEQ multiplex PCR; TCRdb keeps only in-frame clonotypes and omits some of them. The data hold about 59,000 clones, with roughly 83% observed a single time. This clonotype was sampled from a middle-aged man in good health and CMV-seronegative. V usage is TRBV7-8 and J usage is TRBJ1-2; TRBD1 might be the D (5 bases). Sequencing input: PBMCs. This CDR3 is CASSPRPAGLGGYTF. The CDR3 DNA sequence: TGTGCCAGCAGCCCCCGACCGGCAGGGTTGGGAGGCTACACCTTC.